This record covers a single T cell receptor beta chain. Its antigen is currently unknown. These data are taken from a study of post-analysis software for immune sequencing data. In the study overall: The disease courses covered relapsing-remitting, secondary progressive and progressive-relapsing multiple sclerosis.

Trimming took off 2 bases at V and 4 bases at J, with 18 bases between the two ends. Germline values: CDR1 SNHLY, CDR2 FYNNEI. The CDR3 has 18 amino acids. TCR beta cDNA libraries had unique molecular identifiers. The authors obtained 500,000 or so cDNA molecules from roughly 1 to 10 million T cells. MiXCR, run by TCRdb on the PCR reads, gives a single entry per CDR3 protein. The table records fewer than 700,000 distinct CDR3 sequences, roughly two fifths of them present only once. Study observations and caveats: Significantly lower normalized Chao1 diversity was seen in multiple sclerosis patients than in controls. In patients, TRBV5-6, TRBV5-1 and TRBV20-1 belonged to four or five TRBV segments found more frequently than in controls.

The TCR was taken from a girl aged 5 to 17 with multiple sclerosis. The V call is TRBV2, the J call TRBJ2-6; a possible D gene is TRBD2 (7 bases). Sequenced sample: blood. CDR3 nucleotides: TGTGCCAGCAGTGAATCGGGGGGCGCAGGTTCGGGGGCCAACGTCCTGACTTTC. This codes for CASSESGGAGSGANVLTF.